This T cell receptor beta chain was recovered during a study of blood T cell repertoires in COVID-19 (dated by TCRdb to 2018 to 2020). A note on the overall study: Collaborator samples came from the United States, Italy and Spain and covered acute and convalescent phases of COVID-19. Subjects who had been exposed to COVID-19, were actively infected with it, or had recovered from it provided the deeply sampled blood TCRbeta repertoires that made up the dataset. The prospective study material was composed of cDNA or gDNA derived from T cells, B-cell-depleted T cells, or PBMCs. Nearly every sample came with metadata listing a de-identified subject ID, COVID-19 status, age in years and sex. The repertoires were made available in a free public database intended to serve as a resource for research on the immune response to SARS-CoV-2. Where HLA class I and class II types were available, the types were taken from metadata supplied by the sample provider, not from assay-based typing. Samples came from the ongoing ImmuneRACE study (first 160 participants) plus 1,254 subjects from 6 global collaborators.

TCRbeta CDR3 regions were amplified from genomic DNA by means of the immunoSEQ Assay, a bias-controlled multiplex PCR. The authors' analysis ran thus. Within the assay, amplification of reference gene primers was used to estimate how many nucleated cells each sample contained. To quantify the absolute abundance of each unique TCRbeta CDR3 rearrangement, sequence reads were collapsed and filtered. For each sample, productive Simpson clonality was calculated by taking the square root of Simpson's diversity index across productive rearrangements. In its TCRdb copy, this immuneACCESS table keeps in-frame sequences only and misses some clones. Where compared with another copy, unresolved V genes explain less than half of these, and the others have no known cause. The DNA gave D and trimming, while V, J and clone size come from that table. This sample gives around 250,000 clones in total; roughly four fifths of them show up just once. The top ten hold roughly 4.7% of the sample.

In the prospective study, participants were roughly 18 to 100 years old, resided in about two dozen geographic areas of the United States, and were enrolled through a virtual design. To assign participants to cohorts, the prospective study relied on clinical history that participants themselves reported in a screening survey and a study questionnaire. Exposed participants had been in contact, within 2 weeks of entering the study, with a person who had a PCR-confirmed or clinician-diagnosed case of COVID-19. In the prospective study, mobile phlebotomists collected whole blood, serum and a nasopharyngeal or oropharyngeal swab from each participant. Prospective study participants could optionally give additional blood draws and questionnaires over an approximately two-month period. Before DNA extraction, prospective study blood samples were shipped either frozen or at room temperature. As to this clone: Its antigen has not been determined. No base qualities exist here, and no much larger clone lies one base off it.

The investigation overall reported the following: How much clinical and demographic metadata was included differed by source and by participant, and the metadata was provided uncurated.

Sequenced sample: PBMCs or T cells enriched from blood (not recorded which). The receptor's source is a man aged 40-49 years who had been exposed to COVID-19.

CDR3 region: CASRLGAPGYGYTF. The nucleotides read TGTGCCAGCAGGCTGGGGGCCCCTGGGTATGGCTACACCTTC. The V gene is TRBV27 and the J gene is TRBJ1-2, with TRBD1 tentatively as D gene (6 bases match). Via the germline V gene (reference sequence), CDR1 is MNHEY and CDR2 SMNVEV. The CDR3, cysteine through phenylalanine, is 14 amino acids long. The sequence is cut down to CDR3 DNA, 42 bases in frame from base 1. V is reduced by 6 bases and J by 5 bases, leaving a spacing of 16 bases between them.